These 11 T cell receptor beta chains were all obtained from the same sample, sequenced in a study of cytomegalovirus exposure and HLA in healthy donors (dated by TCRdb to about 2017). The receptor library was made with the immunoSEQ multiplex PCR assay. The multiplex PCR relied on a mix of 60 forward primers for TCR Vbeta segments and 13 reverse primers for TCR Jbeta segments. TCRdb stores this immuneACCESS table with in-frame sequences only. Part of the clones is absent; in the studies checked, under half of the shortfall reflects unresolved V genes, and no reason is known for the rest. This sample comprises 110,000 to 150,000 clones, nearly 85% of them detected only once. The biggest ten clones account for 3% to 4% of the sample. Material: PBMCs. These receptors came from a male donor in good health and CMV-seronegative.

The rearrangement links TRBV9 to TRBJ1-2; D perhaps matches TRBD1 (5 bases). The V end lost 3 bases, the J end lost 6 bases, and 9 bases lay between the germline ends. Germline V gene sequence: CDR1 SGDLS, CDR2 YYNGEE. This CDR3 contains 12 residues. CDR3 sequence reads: CASSADTDGYTF. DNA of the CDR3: TGTGCCAGCAGCGCGGACACTGATGGCTACACCTTC.

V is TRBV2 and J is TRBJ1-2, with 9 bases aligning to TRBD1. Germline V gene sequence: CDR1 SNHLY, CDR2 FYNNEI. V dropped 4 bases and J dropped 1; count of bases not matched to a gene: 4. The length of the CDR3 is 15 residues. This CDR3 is CASSGQGENNYGYTF. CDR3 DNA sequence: TGTGCCAGCAGTGGACAGGGGGAAAATAACTATGGCTACACCTTC.

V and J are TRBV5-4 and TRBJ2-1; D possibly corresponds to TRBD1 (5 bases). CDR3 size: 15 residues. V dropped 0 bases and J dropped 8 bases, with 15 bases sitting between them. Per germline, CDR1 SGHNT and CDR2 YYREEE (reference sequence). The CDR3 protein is CASSLEAGWLHEQFF. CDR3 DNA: TGTGCCAGCAGCTTGGAAGCAGGGTGGTTGCATGAGCAGTTCTTC.

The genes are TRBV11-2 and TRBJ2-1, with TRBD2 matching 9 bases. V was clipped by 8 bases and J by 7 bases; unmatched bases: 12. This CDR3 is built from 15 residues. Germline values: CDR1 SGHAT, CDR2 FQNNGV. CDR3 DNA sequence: TGTGCCAGCGTCCGTCTAGCGGGGTGGGGTAATGAGCAGTTCTTC. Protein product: CASVRLAGWGNEQFF.

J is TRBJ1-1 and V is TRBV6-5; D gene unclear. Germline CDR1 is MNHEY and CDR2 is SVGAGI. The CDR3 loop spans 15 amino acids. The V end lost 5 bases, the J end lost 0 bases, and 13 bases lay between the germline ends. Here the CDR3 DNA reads TGTGCCAGCAGTCTCGGAGGTATGGTGAACACTGAAGCTTTCTTT. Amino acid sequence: CASSLGGMVNTEAFF.

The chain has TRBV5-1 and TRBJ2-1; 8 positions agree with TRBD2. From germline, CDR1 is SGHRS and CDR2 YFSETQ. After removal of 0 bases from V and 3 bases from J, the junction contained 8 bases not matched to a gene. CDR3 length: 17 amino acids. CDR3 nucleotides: TGCGCCAGCAGCTTGGAGGCGGCGGGGGGTCGCTACAATGAGCAGTTCTTC. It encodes CASSLEAAGGRYNEQFF.

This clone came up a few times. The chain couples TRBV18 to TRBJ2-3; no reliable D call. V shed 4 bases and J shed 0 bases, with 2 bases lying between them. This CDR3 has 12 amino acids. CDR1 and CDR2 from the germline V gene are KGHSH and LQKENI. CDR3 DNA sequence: TGTGCCAGCTCACTAAGCACAGATACGCAGTATTTT. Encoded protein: CASSLSTDTQYF.

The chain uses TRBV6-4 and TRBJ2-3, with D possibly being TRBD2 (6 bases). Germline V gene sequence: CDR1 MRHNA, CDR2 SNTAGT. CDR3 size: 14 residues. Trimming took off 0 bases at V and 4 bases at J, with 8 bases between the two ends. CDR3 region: CASSDSTGADTQYF. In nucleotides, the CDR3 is TGTGCCAGCAGTGACTCGACGGGGGCAGATACGCAGTATTTT.

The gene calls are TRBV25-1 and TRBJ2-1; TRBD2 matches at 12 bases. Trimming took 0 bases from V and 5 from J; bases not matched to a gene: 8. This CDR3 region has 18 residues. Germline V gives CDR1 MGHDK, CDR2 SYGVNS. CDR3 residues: CASSEYLLAGGRDNEQFF. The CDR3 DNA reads TGTGCCAGCAGTGAATATTTGCTAGCGGGAGGGCGAGACAATGAGCAGTTCTTC.

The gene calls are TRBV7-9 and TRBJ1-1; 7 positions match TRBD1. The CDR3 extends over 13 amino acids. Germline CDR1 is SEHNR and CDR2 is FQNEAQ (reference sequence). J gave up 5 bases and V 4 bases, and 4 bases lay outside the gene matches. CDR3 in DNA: TGTGCCAGCAGCTCACAGGGGAGGACTGAAGCTTTCTTT. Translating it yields CASSSQGRTEAFF.

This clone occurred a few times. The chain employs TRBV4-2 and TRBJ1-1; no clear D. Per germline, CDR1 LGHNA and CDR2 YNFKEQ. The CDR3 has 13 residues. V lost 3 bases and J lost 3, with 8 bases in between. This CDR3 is CASSQGRDTEAFF. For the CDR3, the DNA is TGTGCCAGCAGCCAGGGGAGGGACACTGAAGCTTTCTTT.